This T cell receptor (beta chain) was found in a study of T cell repertoires in cytomegalovirus infection. Study-level background: Based on public TCR beta signatures, there were indications of CMV infection and of a matching HLA type. Findings of the study overall: Cumulated frequencies of public TCR beta families served to identify carriers of CMV plus the relevant HLA. Dominating the ex vivo response were HLA-C-restricted CMV-specific TCR beta clonotypes.

Regarding this clonotype: What it binds is unknown.

TCRdb used MiXCR to reprocess the reads, holding one entry per CDR3 protein. The profile shows roughly 600,000 distinct CDR3 sequences, roughly a quarter of them singletons. Germline values: CDR1 SEHNR, CDR2 FQNEAQ (reference sequence). CDR3 length equals 15 residues. V shed 4 bases and J shed 2 bases, with 14 bases lying between them. This clonotype was obtained from a human donor in good health (CMV status not recorded). Some clones in this sample may be carry-over from other donors' samples. The chain is built from TRBV7-9 and TRBJ1-2; D ambiguous. Specimen: CD8+ T cells from PBMCs. Here the CDR3 reads CASSSTEYLNYGYTF. The DNA for the CDR3 is TGTGCCAGCAGCTCCACAGAATATCTCAACTATGGCTACACCTTC.